This is a list of T cell receptor beta chains from one sample in a study of CD8+ T cells in alopecia areata. Using immunoSEQ multiplex PCR, the repertoire was profiled, and TCRdb retains in-frame clones only, with some absent. The top ten hold around 10% of the sample, which has some 180,000 clones, about half seen once. Specimen: CD8+ T cells sorted from blood, collected at approximately week 52, from a patient treated with tofacitinib. The receptor source for this set is a human donor with alopecia areata. The CDR3 runs from the conserved cysteine through the conserved F or W. The D gene is left open where the match is weak. Clone size is shown for a subset of rows, as once, few, many or a class of expanded clone.

V gene: TRBV6-5; clone size: NA; J gene: TRBJ2-5; D gene: NA; CDR3 DNA: TGTGCCAGCAGTCGGCGGATCCAAGAGACCCAGTACTTC; CDR3 protein: CASSRRIQETQYF
V gene: TRBV4-1; clone size: NA; J gene: TRBJ2-7; D gene: TRBD2; CDR3 DNA: TGCGCCAGCAGCCAGGGGGGGTACGAGCAGTACTTC; CDR3 protein: CASSQGGYEQYF
V gene: TRBV28; clone size: few; J gene: TRBJ1-2; D gene: NA; CDR3 DNA: TGTGCCAGCAGTTTAAGCAGGGTTAACTATGGCTACACCTTC; CDR3 protein: CASSLSRVNYGYTF
V gene: TRBV4-2; clone size: NA; J gene: TRBJ2-1; D gene: NA; CDR3 DNA: TGTGCCAGCAGCCAAGAAAGGGCGGAGAGCTCCTACAATGAGCAGTTCTTC; CDR3 protein: CASSQERAESSYNEQFF
V gene: TRBV27; clone size: NA; J gene: TRBJ2-7; D gene: NA; CDR3 DNA: TGTGCCAGCAGCTCCTTAATAGGGGAGGAGTACTACGAGCAGTACTTC; CDR3 protein: CASSSLIGEEYYEQYF
V gene: TRBV2; clone size: NA; J gene: TRBJ1-1; D gene: NA; CDR3 DNA: TGTGCCAGCAGTACGGACAGTTCCGCGGCTTTCTTT; CDR3 protein: CASSTDSSAAFF
V gene: TRBV5-1; clone size: NA; J gene: TRBJ2-5; D gene: TRBD2; CDR3 DNA: TGCGCCAGCAGCTTGGAGGCTAGCGGGGGTGAAGAGACCCAGTACTTC; CDR3 protein: CASSLEASGGEETQYF
V gene: TRBV5-4; clone size: NA; J gene: TRBJ1-5; D gene: NA; CDR3 DNA: TGTGCCAGCAGTTTCGGGGGACGCAATCAGCCCCAGCATTTT; CDR3 protein: CASSFGGRNQPQHF
V gene: TRBV5-6; clone size: NA; J gene: TRBJ2-7; D gene: TRBD2; CDR3 DNA: TGTGCCAGCAGCCCGAGATACCCCGGGAGGACCTACGAGCAGTACTTC; CDR3 protein: CASSPRYPGRTYEQYF
V gene: TRBV6-1; clone size: few; J gene: TRBJ1-3; D gene: NA; CDR3 DNA: TGTGCCAGCACAAGCTCTGGAAACACCATATATTTT; CDR3 protein: CASTSSGNTIYF
V gene: TRBV30; clone size: NA; J gene: TRBJ2-7; D gene: TRBD2; CDR3 DNA: TGTGCCTGGATGAGCGGGGTCGAGCAGTACTTC; CDR3 protein: CAWMSGVEQYF
V gene: TRBV27; clone size: NA; J gene: TRBJ2-1; D gene: TRBD2; CDR3 DNA: TGTGCCAGCAGTCCCAGACTAGCGGGGCCTATGGGGGATGAGCAGTTCTTC; CDR3 protein: CASSPRLAGPMGDEQFF
V gene: TRBV6-6; clone size: NA; J gene: TRBJ2-7; D gene: NA; CDR3 DNA: TGTGCCAGCAGCTACGCCGGCAGCTCCTACGAGCAGTACTTC; CDR3 protein: CASSYAGSSYEQYF
V gene: TRBV30; clone size: NA; J gene: TRBJ1-1; D gene: NA; CDR3 DNA: TGTGCCTGGAGGGATAGCGGCACTGAAGCTTTCTTT; CDR3 protein: CAWRDSGTEAFF
V gene: TRBV5-5; clone size: many; J gene: TRBJ2-3; D gene: NA; CDR3 DNA: TGTGCCAGCAGCTTGGAAGGCCTTGCCCCGGATACGCAGTATTTT; CDR3 protein: CASSLEGLAPDTQYF
V gene: TRBV5-1; clone size: NA; J gene: TRBJ1-5; D gene: NA; CDR3 DNA: TGCGCCAGCAGCTTGGAGGCAGGCAATCAGCCCCAGCATTTT; CDR3 protein: CASSLEAGNQPQHF
V gene: TRBV6-5; clone size: NA; J gene: TRBJ2-6; D gene: NA; CDR3 DNA: TGTGCCCAGAGACGGCACTCTGGGGCCAACGTCCTGACTTTC; CDR3 protein: CAQRRHSGANVLTF
V gene: TRBV29-1; clone size: few; J gene: TRBJ2-5; D gene: NA; CDR3 DNA: TGCAGCGTTCGGGGACGGATACAAGAGACCCAGTACTTC; CDR3 protein: CSVRGRIQETQYF